The present T cell receptor (beta chain) was sequenced within a study of CD8 T cells in Susac syndrome. Study at large: Within the sequenced group of Susac syndrome patients, about 6 showed active disease and fewer than 10 were in remission.

A quantity of roughly 0.5 to 1 ug RNA underwent reverse transcription using random hexamers. Across 54 Vbeta and 13 Jbeta, TCR beta CDR3 was amplified with immunoSEQ multiplex PCR. Each CDR3 protein gets one entry after TCRdb re-called the immunoSEQ multiplex PCR reads with MiXCR. Of 150,000 to 200,000 distinct CDR3 sequences listed, around 94% were seen once; the top ten hold more than 0.08%. Germline CDR1 reads SGHAT; CDR2 reads FQNNGV. The CDR3 has 15 amino acids. Deletions cut 7 bases from V and 0 bases from J, with 13 bases between. In its sample, this clonotype was seen once. The T cells that were sequenced for TCR beta were CD8+ and CD4+ cells from blood.

Material: CD4+ T cells from PBMCs. This TCR derives from a human donor with Susac syndrome. This rearrangement joins TRBV11-2 to TRBJ2-1, with a tentative D call TRBD2 (6 bases). The CDR3 nucleotides are TGTGCCAGCATCCGAGCGGGTAGCTCCTACAATGAGCAGTTCTTC. Protein product: CASIRAGSSYNEQFF.